What follows are 16 T cell receptor beta chains derived from one specimen sequenced in a study of T cell repertoires in cytomegalovirus infection. TCRdb reprocessed the reads with MiXCR, giving one entry per CDR3 protein. Here the sample spans 340,000 or so distinct CDR3 sequences, around a quarter being singletons. No cognate antigen is known for these TCRs. Sequences were derived from cultured PBMCs, sampled from culture after CMV antigen stimulation. These receptors were obtained from a human donor in good health (CMV status not recorded). Some clones in this sample may be carry-over from other donors' samples.

The gene calls are TRBV12-3 or TRBV12-4 and TRBJ2-7; D not resolved. Trimming pared 1 base from V and 5 bases from J, leaving 3 bases between. This CDR3 has 11 amino acids. DNA of the CDR3: TGTGCCAGCAGTTTAGAGGACGAGCAGTACTTC. This translates into CASSLEDEQYF.

This clonotype was counted between two and nine times. The rearrangement uses TRBV30 and TRBJ2-5; 8 positions agree with TRBD1. The V gene's germline CDR1 is GTSNPN and CDR2 SVGIG (reference sequence). V was clipped by 0 bases and J by 0 bases; unmatched bases: 12. The CDR3 consists of 18 residues. CDR3 sequence: CAWSVSGPRTGHQETQYF. For the CDR3, the DNA is TGTGCCTGGAGTGTATCGGGACCTCGGACAGGGCACCAAGAGACCCAGTACTTC.

This clonotype was detected only a few times. V is TRBV6-2 or TRBV6-3 and J is TRBJ2-1; D ambiguous. The germline V gene has CDR1 MNHEY and CDR2 SVGEGT. The V and J ends lost 6 bases and 2 bases respectively, with 17 bases between them. This CDR3 contains 16 residues. The CDR3 DNA reads as TGTGCCAGCAGGAACTACGAAACTATTACCTACAATGAGCAGTTCTTC. Protein sequence: CASRNYETITYNEQFF.

The chain recombines TRBV10-2 with TRBJ1-5; D uncertain. The CDR3 consists of 13 residues. Germline V gene lookup returns CDR1 WSHSY and CDR2 SAAADI. The germline V and J ends were trimmed by 7 bases and 3 bases, with 10 bases remaining between them. The CDR3 loop is CASMPDHNQPQHF. CDR3 bases: TGCGCCAGCATGCCTGATCACAATCAGCCCCAGCATTTT.

In the case of this clonotype: A much larger clone is a single base away; this may be a read error. This chain links TRBV7-2 with TRBJ1-2; 12 nucleotides match TRBD1. The CDR3 covers 16 residues. CDR1 SGHTA and CDR2 FQGNSA come from the germline V gene. The CDR3 loop reads CVGKPSGTGGNYGYTF. The CDR3 DNA sequence: TGTGTCGGCAAACCTAGCGGGACAGGGGGCAACTATGGCTACACCTTC.

The table lists this clonotype with many counts. Here the CDR3 DNA reads TGTGCCAGCAGCTCCCGACTAGCGGGGGACACCGGGGAGCTGTTTTTT. It encodes CASSSRLAGDTGELFF. The chain uses TRBV7-2 and TRBJ2-2; 12 bases are shared with TRBD2. The CDR3 covers 16 residues. Trimming cost V 4 bases and J 3 bases; bases outside gene matches: 3. Germline values: CDR1 SGHTA, CDR2 FQGNSA.

The rearrangement joins TRBV27 to TRBJ1-5; perhaps TRBD1 as D (5 bases). The V gene's germline CDR1 is MNHEY and CDR2 SMNVEV (reference sequence). The CDR3 sequence is 14 residues long. The V end was cut by 2 bases, the J end by 5 bases, with 10 bases between. The CDR3 DNA reads TGTGCCAGCAGTTTAGGGGGGACCTATCAGCCCCAGCATTTT. Amino acids: CASSLGGTYQPQHF.

The table lists this clonotype with a few counts. The rearrangement joins TRBV5-4 to TRBJ1-2, with 8 bases lining up with TRBD1. This CDR3 has 14 residues. V lost 4 bases to trimming and J lost 3 bases; unmatched junction nucleotides: 5. CDR1 SGHNT and CDR2 YYREEE come from the germline V gene (reference sequence). The CDR3: CASSSGQGYYGYTF. The CDR3 nucleotides are TGTGCCAGCAGCAGCGGACAGGGCTACTATGGCTACACCTTC.

The chain uses TRBV28 and TRBJ1-5; 9 nucleotides align to TRBD1. With 5 bases clipped from V and 5 bases from J, the junction kept 7 bases outside the gene matches. The CDR3 has 15 amino acids. CDR1 is MDHEN and CDR2 is SYDVKM in the germline V gene. The CDR3 sequence: CASSGLGTGYQPQHF. In nucleotides, the CDR3 is TGTGCCAGCAGTGGGTTAGGGACAGGGTATCAGCCCCAGCATTTT.

The V gene is TRBV28, the J gene TRBJ2-3, with D perhaps TRBD1 or TRBD2 (6 bases each). With 11 bases removed from V and 2 bases from J, the gap between germline ends came to 14 bases. This CDR3 is 13 amino acids long. CDR1 MDHEN and CDR2 SYDVKM come from the germline V gene. CDR3 bases: TGTGCCTGGGCCGGGGGCGACACAGATACGCAGTATTTT. Amino acid sequence: CAWAGGDTDTQYF.

This clonotype occurred many times. This rearrangement joins TRBV7-2 to TRBJ2-2, with D perhaps matching TRBD1 or TRBD2 (5 bases each). Trimming removed 5 bases from V and 4 bases from J, with 17 bases in between. This CDR3 has 16 amino acids. Per the germline V gene, CDR1 is SGHTA and CDR2 is FQGNSA. The CDR3 DNA sequence: TGTGCCAGCAGCCCACCAAGAGGGGTCGGCACCGGGGAGCTGTTTTTT. As protein: CASSPPRGVGTGELFF.

The V gene is TRBV24-1, the J gene TRBJ1-2, with D possibly TRBD1 on 6 matching bases. The CDR3 has 15 amino acids. V lost 6 bases and J 4 bases, leaving 17 bases between the germline ends. CDR1 and CDR2 (germline): KGHDR, SFDVKD. The CDR3 region has the DNA TGTGCCACCAGTAGATTTGATGGACAGAGCTATGGCTACACCTTC. Protein sequence: CATSRFDGQSYGYTF.

The V call is TRBV19, the J call TRBJ2-1; D unclear. CDR3 size: 15 residues. V lost 2 bases, J lost 6 bases, and 14 bases lay in between. Germline CDR1 LNHDA, CDR2 SQIVND (reference sequence). The CDR3 reads CASSIRSGAPNEQFF. Here the CDR3 DNA reads TGTGCCAGTAGTATAAGGAGTGGAGCCCCCAATGAGCAGTTCTTC.

This clonotype was detected only a few times. J is TRBJ2-7 and V is TRBV4-2, with D tentatively TRBD1 (5 bases). Trimming shortened V by 0 bases and J by 5 bases, and 17 bases separated the two germline ends. CDR1 and CDR2 (germline): LGHNA, YNFKEQ. The CDR3 covers 16 residues. The CDR3 DNA reads TGTGCCAGCAGCCAAGACCCAGGGCGCGTAGGGGACGAGCAGTACTTC. This translates into CASSQDPGRVGDEQYF.

V is TRBV19 and J is TRBJ1-5; the D gene is possibly TRBD1 (6 bases). This CDR3 comprises 14 residues. Trimming cost V 8 bases and J 0 bases, with 11 bases left between them. Germline CDR1 and CDR2: LNHDA and SQIVND (reference sequence). The CDR3 coding sequence is TGTGCCAGTCGCCAGGGGAATAGCAATCAGCCCCAGCATTTT. Amino acids: CASRQGNSNQPQHF.

V and J are TRBV2 and TRBJ2-2; the D is unclear. Germline-derived CDR1 and CDR2 are SNHLY and FYNNEI. This CDR3 comprises 13 residues. Trimming removed 6 bases at V and 2 bases at J, with 7 bases between. CDR3 region: CASSVRNTGELFF. As DNA, the CDR3 is TGTGCCAGCAGCGTCCGTAACACCGGGGAGCTGTTTTTT. The whole variable domain, filled in from reference TRBV2 and TRBJ2-2, reads EPEVTQTPSHQVTQMGQEVILRCVPISNHLYFYWYRQILGQKVEFLVSFYNNEISEKSEIFDDQFSVERPDGSNFTLKIRSTKLEDSAMYFCASSVRNTGELFFGEGSRLTVL.